What follows are 27 T cell receptor beta chains derived from one specimen sequenced in a study of Ad26.COV2.S vaccination and SARS-CoV-2 variants. Libraries were prepared by immunoSEQ multiplex PCR; TCRdb keeps only in-frame clonotypes and omits some of them. This table has approximately 480,000 clones, around nine tenths appearing once. Treatment of the sample: roughly 19 received Ad26.COV2.S at low or high dose, single or two shots; 5 received placebo; per-sample allocation not given. Specimen acquisition occurred on day 63 following the initial vaccine or placebo injection. Sequencing was performed on peripheral blood, taken in a trial of Ad26.COV2.S vaccine versus placebo. The receptors were sampled from a person aged 18 to 65 who received the Ad26.COV2.S COVID-19 vaccine or a placebo.

The chain uses TRBV28 and TRBJ2-7; D gene unclear. With 4 bases removed from V and 3 bases from J, the gap between germline ends came to 7 bases. The CDR3 length is 12 residues. Germline-derived CDR1 and CDR2 are MDHEN and SYDVKM. CDR3 in amino acids: CASSSGYYEQYF. CDR3 DNA: TGTGCCAGCAGTTCCGGCTACTACGAGCAGTACTTC.

This clone was seen only once. The rearrangement uses TRBV7-2 and TRBJ2-5; tentatively, D is TRBD1 (8 bases). Between the trimmed V and J ends, which lost 5 bases and 1 base, there was a span of 17 bases. Germline V gene lookup returns CDR1 SGHTA and CDR2 FQGNSA. The CDR3 contains 16 residues. CDR3 DNA sequence: TGTGCCAGCAGCCAGGGGGGGGACAGGTTCCAAGAGACCCAGTACTTC. This translates into CASSQGGDRFQETQYF.

This clone was detected a few times. The CDR3 is CASRPGSASSYEQYF. The CDR3 DNA sequence: TGTGCCAGCAGACCCGGCAGCGCGAGCTCCTACGAGCAGTACTTC. This sequence joins TRBV27 and TRBJ2-7; D gene unclear. V dropped 6 bases and J dropped 0 bases, with 15 bases sitting between them. CDR1 and CDR2 (germline): MNHEY, SMNVEV (reference sequence). CDR3 length: 15 residues.

The chain combines TRBV6-1 with TRBJ1-1; D is unresolved. The V and J ends lost 1 base and 4 bases respectively, with 13 bases between them. CDR3 length equals 15 residues. The germline CDR1 and CDR2 sequences are MNHNS and SASEGT. CDR3 residues: CASSEVAAGTTEAFF. Here the CDR3 DNA reads TGTGCCAGCAGTGAAGTTGCGGCAGGCACCACTGAAGCTTTCTTT.

This clone was observed a handful of times. Different DNA sequences within this sample yield the same CDR3. The chain joins TRBV7-9 to TRBJ1-3; no clear D. The CDR3 consists of 14 residues. Germline V lookup: CDR1 SEHNR, CDR2 FQNEAQ (reference sequence). The ends were cut back, 3 bases at V and 0 bases at J, with 6 bases in the middle. The chain's CDR3 is CASSFSSSGNTIYF. The CDR3 DNA follows: TGTGCCAGCAGCTTTTCGTCCTCTGGAAACACCATATATTTT.

This chain joins TRBV6-2 or TRBV6-3 and TRBJ1-3, with D possibly being TRBD1 (5 bases). The CDR3 totals 16 residues. V shed 6 bases and J shed 2 bases, with 17 bases lying between them. Germline values: CDR1 MNHEY, CDR2 SVGEGT. CDR3 protein: CASSTAGPRTGNTIYF. Here the CDR3 DNA reads TGTGCCAGCAGCACCGCGGGACCCAGGACTGGAAACACCATATATTTT.

In the case of this clone: Germline is not matched at one junction end, which may reflect a read error. The V and J genes are TRBV28 and TRBJ2-7; the D is unclear. The CDR3 has 12 residues. In germline, CDR1 is MDHEN, CDR2 SYDVKM. The CDR3 loop reads CASSSLGRKNHF. The CDR3 coding sequence is TGTGCCAGCAGTTCCCTGGGTCGCAAAAACCACTTC. The variable domain in full, completed from reference TRBV28 and TRBJ2-7, reads DVKVTQSSRYLVKRTGEKVFLECVQDMDHENMFWYRQDPGLGLRLIYFSYDVKMKEKGDIPEGYSVSREKKERFSLILESASTNQTSMYLCASSSLGRKNHFGPGTRLTVT.

V usage is TRBV6-5 and J usage is TRBJ1-1; TRBD1 matches at 7 bases. Per the germline V gene, CDR1 is MNHEY and CDR2 is SVGAGI. The CDR3 runs to 13 residues. Trimming removed 5 bases from V and 8 bases from J; junction bases left unmatched: 8. The CDR3 bases are TGTGCCAGCAGTAACCTTGGGACAGCAGAAGCTTTCTTT. It is translated as CASSNLGTAEAFF.

The chain joins TRBV6-1 to TRBJ1-1; no firm D call. Trimming removed 4 bases from V and 0 bases from J, with 15 bases in between. Per germline, CDR1 MNHNS and CDR2 SASEGT. This CDR3 is built from 16 residues. This CDR3 reads CASSGRHGRLNTEAFF. DNA of the CDR3: TGTGCCAGCAGTGGACGACACGGGAGGCTGAACACTGAAGCTTTCTTT.

The chain links TRBV9 to TRBJ1-1, with 7 bases identical to TRBD1. The V and J ends lost 0 bases and 1 base, in that order; junction bases with no gene match: 3. Germline CDR1 SGDLS, CDR2 YYNGEE. The CDR3 has 15 amino acids. The CDR3 nucleotides read TGTGCCAGCAGCGTAGGGGGACAGCGGAACACTGAAGCTTTCTTT. This sequence encodes CASSVGGQRNTEAFF.

The V call is TRBV5-6, the J call TRBJ1-2; a possible D gene is TRBD1 (5 bases). Germline V gives CDR1 SGHDT, CDR2 YYEEEE. The CDR3 covers 15 residues. Trimming shortened V by 7 bases and J by 8 bases, and 24 bases separated the two germline ends. The CDR3 nucleotides read TGTGCCAGCTCCATGTTGGGGCCGCCGAGCTACGGCTACACCTTC. It codes for CASSMLGPPSYGYTF.

The J gene is TRBJ2-2, the V gene TRBV19; possibly TRBD1 for D (6 bases). This CDR3 comprises 14 residues. The germline V and J ends were trimmed by 8 bases and 5 bases, with 15 bases remaining between them. Per the germline V gene, CDR1 is LNHDA and CDR2 is SQIVND (reference sequence). In nucleotides, the CDR3 is TGTGCCAGTCTAGGACAGTTTAAGACCGGGGAGCTGTTTTTT. Translation: CASLGQFKTGELFF.

The V gene is TRBV7-9, the J gene TRBJ2-2; D possibly uses TRBD1 or TRBD2 (5 bases each). The CDR3 covers 16 residues. CDR1 and CDR2 from the germline V gene are SEHNR and FQNEAQ (reference sequence). V lost 2 bases to trimming and J lost 5 bases, with 15 bases between them. DNA of the CDR3: TGTGCCAGCAGCTTACCGGGACGGCTGAGGACCGGGGAGCTGTTTTTT. Translating gives CASSLPGRLRTGELFF.

The rearrangement links TRBV28 to TRBJ1-5; 11 bases are a match to TRBD1. V dropped 7 bases and J dropped 0; count of bases not matched to a gene: 11. Germline V gene data show CDR1 as MDHEN and CDR2 as SYDVKM. This CDR3 is built from 18 residues. CDR3: CASNRHEGQGGSNQPQHF. The DNA of the CDR3 is TGTGCCAGCAATCGGCATGAGGGACAGGGGGGTAGCAATCAGCCCCAGCATTTT.

The chain has TRBV28 and TRBJ2-3; 9 bases are shared with TRBD2. Germline CDR1 reads MDHEN; CDR2 reads SYDVKM. J was trimmed by 6 bases and V by 5 bases; bases with no gene match: 12. The CDR3 contains 16 residues. CDR3 coding DNA: TGTGCCAGCAGTCCTCTGGGGTTTAGCGGGAGCGATACGCAGTATTTT. Protein product: CASSPLGFSGSDTQYF.

CDR3 in amino acids: CASSSPVGSTIYF. Written as DNA, the CDR3 is TGTGCCAGCAGTTCCCCTGTAGGTTCCACCATATATTTT. The chain joins TRBV28 to TRBJ1-3, with unresolved D. Germline V gene sequence: CDR1 MDHEN, CDR2 SYDVKM. This CDR3 has 13 amino acids. The V end was cut by 4 bases, the J end by 9 bases, with 13 bases between.

The rearrangement links TRBV6-2 or TRBV6-3 to TRBJ2-7; the match to TRBD2 covers 7 bases. The CDR3 has 14 amino acids. Trimming cost V 3 bases and J 6 bases; bases outside gene matches: 8. The V gene's germline CDR1 is MNHEY and CDR2 SVGEGT. DNA for the CDR3: TGTGCCAGCAGTTATGTCGCGGGAGTGGGCGAGCAGTACTTC. As protein: CASSYVAGVGEQYF.

This sequence joins TRBV4-1 and TRBJ1-5; the D is unclear. Germline V gene sequence: CDR1 MGHRA, CDR2 YSYEKL. The CDR3 length is 21 residues. The germline V and J ends were trimmed by 4 bases and 0 bases, with 28 bases remaining between them. CDR3 sequence (DNA): TGCGCCAGCAGCCCGACAAGAGGGTTCCTTGGGGATGAATATAGCAATCAGCCCCAGCATTTT. Its protein product is CASSPTRGFLGDEYSNQPQHF.

The V call is TRBV7-2, the J call TRBJ1-2; a possible D gene is TRBD1 (6 bases). Trimming took off 5 bases at V and 6 bases at J, with 13 bases between the two ends. CDR3 length: 13 residues. Germline CDR1 is SGHTA and CDR2 is FQGNSA. CDR3 DNA sequence: TGTGCCAGCAGCACCCGGGGGGCGGATGGCTACACCTTC. It encodes CASSTRGADGYTF.

The rearrangement uses TRBV9 and TRBJ2-2, with unresolved D. V dropped 5 bases and J dropped 1 base, with 9 bases sitting between them. The CDR3 loop spans 14 amino acids. CDR1 and CDR2 from the germline V gene are SGDLS and YYNGEE. CDR3 protein: CASSSLLNTGELFF. The CDR3, as DNA: TGTGCCAGCAGTTCCTTATTGAACACCGGGGAGCTGTTTTTT.

This sequence joins TRBV20-1 and TRBJ2-1, with D uncertain. The V and J ends lost 3 bases and 8 bases respectively, with 11 bases between them. The CDR3 runs to 12 residues. Germline V lookup: CDR1 DFQATT, CDR2 SNEGSKA (reference sequence). The CDR3 DNA sequence: TGCAGTGCTAGTGTGCACGTCGATGAGCAGTTCTTC. It codes for CSASVHVDEQFF.

The chain couples TRBV30 to TRBJ2-3, with 10 bases aligning to TRBD1. Germline CDR1 reads GTSNPN; CDR2 reads SVGIG (reference sequence). The CDR3 loop spans 14 amino acids. J gave up 4 bases and V 3 bases, and 4 bases lay outside the gene matches. The CDR3 coding sequence is TGTGCCTGGAGGCGACAGGGGGCGGCAGATACGCAGTATTTT. Its protein is CAWRRQGAADTQYF.

The chain couples TRBV6-5 to TRBJ1-5, with TRBD1 identical over 10 bases. Germline values: CDR1 MNHEY, CDR2 SVGAGI. The junction had 5 bases not matched to a gene; V was cut back by 4 bases and J by 2 bases. This CDR3 has 16 residues. CDR3 region: CASSLTGGRGNQPQHF. In nucleotides, the CDR3 is TGTGCCAGCAGTTTGACAGGGGGCAGGGGCAATCAGCCCCAGCATTTT.

The chain joins TRBV5-1 to TRBJ2-7; 10 nucleotides align to TRBD2. The CDR3 contains 15 residues. Germline loops: CDR1 SGHRS, CDR2 YFSETQ. V was pared by 0 bases and J by 6 bases, with 6 bases of the junction left unmatched. CDR3 bases: TGCGCCAGCAGCTTGGGGCCTAGCGGGAGTAGCGAGCAGTACTTC. It translates to CASSLGPSGSSEQYF.

The J gene is TRBJ1-2, the V gene TRBV5-1, with unresolved D. The CDR3 covers 15 residues. V lost 2 bases to trimming and J lost 0 bases, with 11 bases between them. Looked up from germline, CDR1 is SGHRS and CDR2 is YFSETQ. The CDR3 nucleotides read TGCGCCAGCAGCTTTGACGGAGGAGCTAACTATGGCTACACCTTC. Translation gives CASSFDGGANYGYTF.

The chain uses TRBV11-3 and TRBJ1-1; D may be TRBD1 (5 bases). V was shortened by 4 bases and J by 2 bases, with 8 bases between the two germline ends. There are 13 residues in the CDR3. CDR1 and CDR2 (germline): SGHNT, YENEEA. The CDR3 DNA follows: TGTGCCAGCAGCTCGACAGTAAACACTGAAGCTTTCTTT. Protein product: CASSSTVNTEAFF.

This clone was observed a handful of times. The chain links TRBV7-9 to TRBJ2-2, with 10 bases matching TRBD1. The germline V gene encodes CDR1 SEHNR and CDR2 FQNEAQ (reference sequence). The CDR3 runs 17 residues. V was clipped by 1 base and J by 4 bases; unmatched bases: 6. The CDR3 sequence is CASSLGDRGVFTGELFF. The CDR3 DNA reads as TGTGCCAGCAGCTTAGGGGACAGGGGTGTTTTCACCGGGGAGCTGTTTTTT.